This is a list of T cell receptor beta chains from one sample in a study of T cell responses to AZD1222 COVID-19 vaccine. Using immunoSEQ multiplex PCR, the repertoire was profiled, and TCRdb retains in-frame clones only, with some absent. The data contain around 180,000 clones, more than 75% of them singletons. This material consisted of peripheral blood, taken 28 days after the second AZD1222 dose. The receptors were gathered from an adult who received the AZD1222 COVID-19 vaccine. Each CDR3 is given with its conserved first and last residue. The D gene is left open where the match is weak. The size of a clone is reported for some rows only, either as once, few or many, or as a class for expanded clones.

CDR3nt	CDR3aa	d_gene	j_gene	v_gene	abundance
TGTGCCAGCAGCGTAGGGGGAGGGACCGGGGAGCTGTTTTTT	CASSVGGGTGELFF	TRBD2	TRBJ2-2	TRBV9	.
TGTGCCAGCAGCTTGGCCTTACAGGGGGAGCAGTACTTC	CASSLALQGEQYF	TRBD1	TRBJ2-7	TRBV7-2	.
TGTGCCAGCTCACCTTTCGACGTAACCTCTGGAAACACCATATATTTT	CASSPFDVTSGNTIYF	.	TRBJ1-3	TRBV18	.
TGTGCCAGGAAGAGGTGGACAGGGGAAACATTGTTGGACACTGAAGCTTTCTTT	CARKRWTGETLLDTEAFF	.	TRBJ1-1	TRBV21-1	.
TGCAGCGCTGACCCTAGCGGGACCCAGCATTTT	CSADPSGTQHF	.	TRBJ1-5	TRBV29-1	.
TGTGCCAGCAGCCCGGACAGGGGGCGAGATACGCAGTATTTT	CASSPDRGRDTQYF	TRBD1	TRBJ2-3	TRBV5-6	.
TGTGCCAGCAGTTTACGGAGGGCAAAAGCTTTCTTT	CASSLRRAKAFF	.	TRBJ1-1	TRBV28	.
TGTGCCAGCAGTGAGGGCTCCTACGAGCAGTACTTC	CASSEGSYEQYF	.	TRBJ2-7	TRBV6-1	.
TGTGCCAGCAGTTCTCAGGGGTATGAGCAGTTCTTC	CASSSQGYEQFF	.	TRBJ2-1	TRBV6-2/TRBV6-3	.
TGTGCCAGCGGCGCGGGGACGGTGCAGACCTACGAGCAGTACTTC	CASGAGTVQTYEQYF	.	TRBJ2-7	TRBV7-6	few
TGTGCCAGCAGCTTAGATTACAATCAGCCCCAGCATTTT	CASSLDYNQPQHF	.	TRBJ1-5	TRBV7-9	.
TGTGCCTGGAGCCCCAAAGGGCAGGGCCGCCAAGAGACCCAGTACTTC	CAWSPKGQGRQETQYF	.	TRBJ2-5	TRBV30	once
TGTGCCAGCAGCCTCCAGGGGACAGATACGCAGTATTTT	CASSLQGTDTQYF	.	TRBJ2-3	TRBV7-2	.
TGTGCCAGCAGCTTGCCTCAGGGGGCGCAGGATACGCAGTATTTT	CASSLPQGAQDTQYF	TRBD1	TRBJ2-3	TRBV28	.
TGTGCCACAGGTTTGTGGAATGAGCAGTTCTTC	CATGLWNEQFF	.	TRBJ2-1	TRBV24-1	.
TGCGCCAGCAGCCCGGACAGGGGTGAGACCCAGTACTTC	CASSPDRGETQYF	TRBD1	TRBJ2-5	TRBV5-1	.
TGTGCCTGGAGTACCCGGAGTGAGGGCCACGAGCAGTACTTC	CAWSTRSEGHEQYF	.	TRBJ2-7	TRBV30	.
TGTGCCAGCACTCGGGAGGGATCCGGGGAGCTGTTTTTT	CASTREGSGELFF	TRBD2	TRBJ2-2	TRBV2	.
TGTGCCAGCAGTTTATTCGGCGCAGGGAAAGACACCGGGGAGCTGTTTTTT	CASSLFGAGKDTGELFF	.	TRBJ2-2	TRBV28	.
TGTGCCAGCAGTTACTCGTTCACCCAAGAGACCCAGTACTTC	CASSYSFTQETQYF	.	TRBJ2-5	TRBV6-5	.
TGTGCCAGCAGCCTCGGACCTAGTAGCACTGAAGCTTTCTTT	CASSLGPSSTEAFF	.	TRBJ1-1	TRBV7-2	.
TGTGCCAGCAGCCCAGGACTAGCGGGAGTAGCAGATACGCAGTATTTT	CASSPGLAGVADTQYF	TRBD2	TRBJ2-3	TRBV6-2/TRBV6-3	.
TGTGCCTGGAGTGTAAAACAGCCCTTTAATGAAAAACTGTTTTTT	CAWSVKQPFNEKLFF	.	TRBJ1-4	TRBV30	.
TGTGCCAGTAGTAACCCGCCGGGACTAGCGGGAGTAGATGAGCAGTTCTTC	CASSNPPGLAGVDEQFF	TRBD2	TRBJ2-1	TRBV19	.
TGTGCCAGCAGCTTCGAGTTAGGGTATGAGCAGTTCTTC	CASSFELGYEQFF	.	TRBJ2-1	TRBV11-3	once
TGTGCCAGTAGTAGCCCTCAACCCGGACAGGTCGCGTTCTTC	CASSSPQPGQVAFF	TRBD1	TRBJ2-1	TRBV19	.
TGCGCCAGCAACAGGGGGGGTGAAGCTTTCTTT	CASNRGGEAFF	TRBD1	TRBJ1-1	TRBV23-1	few
TGTGCCAGCAGCCCCCTTTATGGCGGGAAAGAGACCCAGTACTTC	CASSPLYGGKETQYF	.	TRBJ2-5	TRBV27	once
TGTGCCAGCAGCGTAGAGGCTAGCGGGACCGGGGAGCTGTTTTTT	CASSVEASGTGELFF	TRBD2	TRBJ2-2	TRBV9	once
TGTGCCATCAGTGAGGGGAGCGAAAAACTGTTTTTT	CAISEGSEKLFF	.	TRBJ1-4	TRBV10-3	.
TGTGCCTGGAGCCCAACTAGCCCCTCCTACAATGAGCAGTTCTTC	CAWSPTSPSYNEQFF	.	TRBJ2-1	TRBV30	.
TGTGCCAGCAGCTTTGATCTAGCGGGAAGTACCTACGAGCAGTACTTC	CASSFDLAGSTYEQYF	TRBD2	TRBJ2-7	TRBV7-2	.
TGCGCCAGCAGCTACGGCGGGGGTAGCTCCTACGAGCAGTACTTC	CASSYGGGSSYEQYF	TRBD2	TRBJ2-7	TRBV5-1	.
TGTGCCAGTAGTATAGACTCTGGCACAGATACGCAGTATTTT	CASSIDSGTDTQYF	.	TRBJ2-3	TRBV19	.
TGTGCCAGCAGGAAGAAAGCCGAGGACAGGTTAGCCTACGAGCAGTACTTC	CASRKKAEDRLAYEQYF	TRBD1	TRBJ2-7	TRBV3-1/TRBV3-2	.
TGTGCCAGCGGTGCTAGCTCTGGAAACACCATATATTTT	CASGASSGNTIYF	.	TRBJ1-3	TRBV7-3	.
TGTGCCAGCAGCTTACTGACTATAGCCCAGACCCAGTACTTC	CASSLLTIAQTQYF	.	TRBJ2-5	TRBV7-2	.
TGTGCCAGTAGTTCGGACAGGAGCTCCTACAATGAGCAGTTCTTC	CASSSDRSSYNEQFF	TRBD1	TRBJ2-1	TRBV19	.
TGTGCCAGCAGTGAAGTGCGGGGCATCGGGGAGCTGTTTTTT	CASSEVRGIGELFF	.	TRBJ2-2	TRBV6-1	.
TGTGCCAGCAGTTCCGGACGCTTGGGTAGGGCCAAAAACATTCAGTACTTC	CASSSGRLGRAKNIQYF	.	TRBJ2-4	TRBV27	.
TGTGCCACCGTACAGGGTAGGGACATTCAGTACTTC	CATVQGRDIQYF	.	TRBJ2-4	TRBV6-5	once
TGCGCCAGCAGCTCGGGACAGCCCGGGAATCTCAACGAGCAGTACTTC	CASSSGQPGNLNEQYF	TRBD1	TRBJ2-7	TRBV5-1	.
TGTGCCAGCAGCCAGACGAGGGCAGATACGCAGTATTTT	CASSQTRADTQYF	.	TRBJ2-3	TRBV6-5	.
TGTGCCAGTAGTAAAGTACCCAGGGCTTATACGCAGTATTTT	CASSKVPRAYTQYF	.	TRBJ2-3	TRBV19	.
TGTGCCAGCAGCAAAGGTCCCTGGGAGCAGTACTTC	CASSKGPWEQYF	.	TRBJ2-7	TRBV21-1	.
TGTGCCAGTAGTTCGGACAGGGCCTATAGGGGGACCCAGTACTTC	CASSSDRAYRGTQYF	TRBD1	TRBJ2-5	TRBV19	.
TGTGCCAGTAGTATCCGAGAGGCTTCTGGGGCCAACGTCCTGACTTTC	CASSIREASGANVLTF	.	TRBJ2-6	TRBV19	.
TGTGCCAGCTCACCGAGGACGGGGAACCTGAACACTGAAGCTTTCTTT	CASSPRTGNLNTEAFF	.	TRBJ1-1	TRBV18	.
TGCGCCAGCAGCCAAGACCAGTTCACAGATACGCAGTATTTT	CASSQDQFTDTQYF	.	TRBJ2-3	TRBV4-3	once
TGTGCCAGCAGCAAAGCGCTAAGGGGCGCCTGGGAGACCCAGTACTTC	CASSKALRGAWETQYF	.	TRBJ2-5	TRBV21-1	.
TGTGCCAGCACCCTCACAGGCCTCCCCTACGAGCAGTACTTC	CASTLTGLPYEQYF	.	TRBJ2-7	TRBV25-1	.
TGCGCCAGCAGCTTGGTCGGTAATTCACCCCTCCACTTT	CASSLVGNSPLHF	.	TRBJ1-6	TRBV5-1	few
TGTGCCAGCAAGGACAGGGCCGGCTATGGCTACACCTTC	CASKDRAGYGYTF	TRBD1	TRBJ1-2	TRBV2	.